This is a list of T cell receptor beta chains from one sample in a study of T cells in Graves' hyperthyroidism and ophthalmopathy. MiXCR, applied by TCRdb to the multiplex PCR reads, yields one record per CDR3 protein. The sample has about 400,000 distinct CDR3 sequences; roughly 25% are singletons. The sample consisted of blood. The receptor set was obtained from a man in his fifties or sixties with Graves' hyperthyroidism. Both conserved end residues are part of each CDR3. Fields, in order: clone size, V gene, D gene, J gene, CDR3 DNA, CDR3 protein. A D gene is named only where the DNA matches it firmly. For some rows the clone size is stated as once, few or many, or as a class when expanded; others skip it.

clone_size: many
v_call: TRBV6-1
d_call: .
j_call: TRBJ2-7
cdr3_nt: TGTGCCAGCAGTCTACAGGGTTATTCACCCTACGAGCAGTACTTC
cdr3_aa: CASSLQGYSPYEQYF

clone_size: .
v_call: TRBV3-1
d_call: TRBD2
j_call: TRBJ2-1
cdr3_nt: TGTGCCAGCAGCCCCCGGGGGGGGAGCTCCTACAATGAGCAGTTCTTC
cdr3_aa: CASSPRGGSSYNEQFF

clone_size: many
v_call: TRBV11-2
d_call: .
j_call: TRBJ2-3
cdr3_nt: TGTGCCAGCAGGGAGGTCGGCACAGATACGCAGTATTTT
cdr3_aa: CASREVGTDTQYF

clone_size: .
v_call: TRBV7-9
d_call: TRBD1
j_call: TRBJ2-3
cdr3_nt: TGTGCCAGCAGCTTGGGACAGGGGGGTCGGAGAGATACGCAGTATTTT
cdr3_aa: CASSLGQGGRRDTQYF

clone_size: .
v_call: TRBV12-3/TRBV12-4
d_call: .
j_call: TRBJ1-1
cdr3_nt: TGTGCCAGCAGTTTCAGGTCGAACACTGAAGCTTTCTTT
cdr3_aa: CASSFRSNTEAFF

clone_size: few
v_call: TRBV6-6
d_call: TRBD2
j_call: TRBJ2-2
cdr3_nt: TGTGCCAGCAGTTACTCGGATACTCGGGAGGCCGGGGAGCTGTTTTTT
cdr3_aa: CASSYSDTREAGELFF

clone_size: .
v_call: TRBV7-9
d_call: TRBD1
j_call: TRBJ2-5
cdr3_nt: TGTGCCAGCAGCGACCGACAGGGGGAGGAGACCCAGTACTTC
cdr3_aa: CASSDRQGEETQYF

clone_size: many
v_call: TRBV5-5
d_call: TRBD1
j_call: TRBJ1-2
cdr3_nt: TGTGCCAGCAGCTTAGGGGGCGATGGCTATGGCTACACCTTC
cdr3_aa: CASSLGGDGYGYTF

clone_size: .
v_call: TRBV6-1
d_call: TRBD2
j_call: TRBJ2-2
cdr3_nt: TGTGCCAGCAGAACTCTAGCGGCGAAAACCGGGGAGCTGTTTTTT
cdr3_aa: CASRTLAAKTGELFF

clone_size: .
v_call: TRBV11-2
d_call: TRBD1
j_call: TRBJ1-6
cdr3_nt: TGTGCCAGCAGCTTACAGGGGGATAATAATTCACCCCTCCACTTT
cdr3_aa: CASSLQGDNNSPLHF

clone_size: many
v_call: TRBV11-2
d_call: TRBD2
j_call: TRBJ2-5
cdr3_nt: TGTGCCAGCTCGATGGGACTAGGAGAGACCCAGTACTTC
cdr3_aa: CASSMGLGETQYF

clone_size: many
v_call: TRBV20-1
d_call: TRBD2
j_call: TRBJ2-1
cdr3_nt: TGCAGTGCTAGAGAGCGGGAGGGGTACAATGAGCAGTTCTTC
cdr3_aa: CSAREREGYNEQFF

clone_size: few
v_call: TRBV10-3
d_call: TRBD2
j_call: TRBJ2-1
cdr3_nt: TGTGCCATCAGAGCAGTAGCGGGAGACAATGAGCAGTTCTTC
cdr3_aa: CAIRAVAGDNEQFF

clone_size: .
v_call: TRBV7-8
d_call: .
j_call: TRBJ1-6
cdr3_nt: TGTGCCAGCAGCCCCCGGACGGGAAATTCACCCCTCCACTTT
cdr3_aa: CASSPRTGNSPLHF

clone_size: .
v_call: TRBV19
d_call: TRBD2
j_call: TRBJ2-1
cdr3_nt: TGTGCCAGTAGTAAGCTACCGGGACTAGCGGTTTACAATGAGCAGTTCTTC
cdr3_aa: CASSKLPGLAVYNEQFF

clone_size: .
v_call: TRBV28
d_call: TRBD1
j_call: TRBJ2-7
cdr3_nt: TGTGCCAGCAGTTTCCCGGACAGGGGAGGAGTAGCATACGAGCAGTACTTC
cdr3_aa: CASSFPDRGGVAYEQYF

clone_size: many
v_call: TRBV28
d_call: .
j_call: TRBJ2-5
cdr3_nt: TGTGCCAGCAGCACTCGACCGGGGAGCGGGGAGACCCAGTACTTC
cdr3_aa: CASSTRPGSGETQYF

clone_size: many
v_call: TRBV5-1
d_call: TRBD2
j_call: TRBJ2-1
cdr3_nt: TGCGCCAGCAGGACCGCGGGAGGGGACAATGAGCAGTTCTTC
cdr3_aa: CASRTAGGDNEQFF

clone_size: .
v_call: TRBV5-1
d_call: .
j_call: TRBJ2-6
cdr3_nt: TGCGCCAGCACCCTGGAGGGATTCTCTGGGGCCAACGTCCTGACTTTC
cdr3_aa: CASTLEGFSGANVLTF

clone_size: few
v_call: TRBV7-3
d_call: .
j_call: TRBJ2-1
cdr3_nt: TGTGCCAGCAGCTACATGAGGAGGGGCGATGAGCAGTTCTTC
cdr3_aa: CASSYMRRGDEQFF

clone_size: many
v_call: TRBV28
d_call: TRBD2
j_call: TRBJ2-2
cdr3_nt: TGTGCCAGCAGCTTACTAGCGGGGAACACCGGGGAGCTGTTTTTT
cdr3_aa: CASSLLAGNTGELFF

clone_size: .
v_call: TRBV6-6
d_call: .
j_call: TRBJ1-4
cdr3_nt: TGTGCCAGCAGTTACGGGCGGGGGAATGAAAAACTGTTTTTT
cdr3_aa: CASSYGRGNEKLFF

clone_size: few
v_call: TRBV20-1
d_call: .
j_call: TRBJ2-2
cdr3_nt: TGCAGTGCTAGGGGCGACGGGGAGCTGTTTTTT
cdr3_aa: CSARGDGELFF

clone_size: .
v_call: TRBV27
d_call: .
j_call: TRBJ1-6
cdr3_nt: TGTGCCAGCAGTTTATCGACGGGCTCTTCACCCCTCCACTTT
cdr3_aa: CASSLSTGSSPLHF

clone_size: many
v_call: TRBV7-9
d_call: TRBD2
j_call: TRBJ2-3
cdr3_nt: TGTGCCAGCCTCGGGACTAGCGGAGCCGCAGATACGCAGTATTTT
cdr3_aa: CASLGTSGAADTQYF

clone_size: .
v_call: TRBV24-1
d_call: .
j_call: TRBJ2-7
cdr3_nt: TGTGCCACCAGTGATCCCTCTCGTGGGGGCGAGCAGTACTTC
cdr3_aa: CATSDPSRGGEQYF

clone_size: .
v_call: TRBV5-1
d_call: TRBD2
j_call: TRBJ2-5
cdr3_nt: TGCGCCAGCAGCTTGGGAGCGGGAGCGACCGAAGAGACCCAGTACTTC
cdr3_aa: CASSLGAGATEETQYF

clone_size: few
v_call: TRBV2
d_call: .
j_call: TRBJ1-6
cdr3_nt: TGTGCCAGCAGGCGACAGGAGGACTCACCCCTCCACTTT
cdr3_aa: CASRRQEDSPLHF

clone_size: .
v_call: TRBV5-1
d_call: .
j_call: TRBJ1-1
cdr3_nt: TGCGCCAGCAGCTTGAGCAGCTCTGGGGGCACTGAAGCTTTCTTT
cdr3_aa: CASSLSSSGGTEAFF

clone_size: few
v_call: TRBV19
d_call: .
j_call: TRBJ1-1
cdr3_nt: TGTGCCAGTAGTATATCCTCGCTGGGACGCGTCGACACTGAAGCTTTCTTT
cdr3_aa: CASSISSLGRVDTEAFF

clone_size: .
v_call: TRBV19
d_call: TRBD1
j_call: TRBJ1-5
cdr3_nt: TGTGCCAGTACGGGACAGGGGGCGGTTAGCAATCAGCCCCAGCATTTT
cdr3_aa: CASTGQGAVSNQPQHF

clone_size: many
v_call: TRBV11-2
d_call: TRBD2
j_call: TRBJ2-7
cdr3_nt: TGTGCCAGCAGCTTAGATGATAGGGAGGGCTACGAGCAGTACTTC
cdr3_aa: CASSLDDREGYEQYF

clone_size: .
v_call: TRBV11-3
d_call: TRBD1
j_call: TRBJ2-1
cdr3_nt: TGTGCCAGCAGCTTAGATCCCCGGGACAGAGAATACAATGAGCAGTTCTTC
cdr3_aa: CASSLDPRDREYNEQFF

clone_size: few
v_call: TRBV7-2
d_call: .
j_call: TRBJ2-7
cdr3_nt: TGTGCCAGCAGTTCGGAGCCTAGCTACGAGCAGTACTTC
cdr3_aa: CASSSEPSYEQYF

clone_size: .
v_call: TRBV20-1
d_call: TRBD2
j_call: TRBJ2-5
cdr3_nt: TGCAGTGCCGCCCTAATGGGAGGGCCTCAAGAGACCCAGTACTTC
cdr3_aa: CSAALMGGPQETQYF

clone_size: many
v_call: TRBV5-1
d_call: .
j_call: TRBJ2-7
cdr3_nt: TGCGCCAGCAGCTTGGGATTAGGGGATGCAGGCTACGAGCAGTACTTC
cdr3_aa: CASSLGLGDAGYEQYF

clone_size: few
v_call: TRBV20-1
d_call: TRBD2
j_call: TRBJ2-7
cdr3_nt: TGCAGTGCAACTACTAGCGGACCCTCCTACGAGCAGTACTTC
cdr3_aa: CSATTSGPSYEQYF

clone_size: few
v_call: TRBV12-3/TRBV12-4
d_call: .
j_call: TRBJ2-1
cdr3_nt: TGTGCCAGCAGTTTCGGCAGGGGCCTTTACAATGAGCAGTTCTTC
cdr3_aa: CASSFGRGLYNEQFF

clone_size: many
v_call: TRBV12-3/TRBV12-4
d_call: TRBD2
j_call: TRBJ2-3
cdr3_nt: TGTGCCAGCAGTCCTTTCTTTGGGACTAGCGTTTCGGATACGCAGTATTTT
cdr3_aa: CASSPFFGTSVSDTQYF

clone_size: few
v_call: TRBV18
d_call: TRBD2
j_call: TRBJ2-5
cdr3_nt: TGTGCCAGCTCACCACTCCTAGCGGGAGCGGTGGAGACCCAGTACTTC
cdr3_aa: CASSPLLAGAVETQYF

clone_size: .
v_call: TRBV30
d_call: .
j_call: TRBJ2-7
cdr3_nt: TGTGCCTGGAGCCAGGGGTTTGAGTTCGTTACGGCGGGAAAGTACGAGCAGTACTTC
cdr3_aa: CAWSQGFEFVTAGKYEQYF

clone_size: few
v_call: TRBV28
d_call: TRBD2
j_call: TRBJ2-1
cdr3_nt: TGTGCCAGCAGGTCCGGGACTAGAACCAATGAGCAGTTCTTC
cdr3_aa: CASRSGTRTNEQFF

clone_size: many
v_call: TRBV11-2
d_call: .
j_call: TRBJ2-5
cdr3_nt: TGTGCCAGCAGCTCACAGGGAGGGGGGGCCCAGTACTTC
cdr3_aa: CASSSQGGGAQYF

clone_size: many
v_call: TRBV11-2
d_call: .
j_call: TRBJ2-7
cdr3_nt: TGTGCCAGCAGCTCTCAGAAAAACGAGCAGTACTTC
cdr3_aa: CASSSQKNEQYF

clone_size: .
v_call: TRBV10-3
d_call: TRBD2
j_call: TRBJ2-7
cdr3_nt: TGTGCCATCAGTGCGGGGGGACGGACCTCCTACGAGCAGTACTTC
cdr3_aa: CAISAGGRTSYEQYF

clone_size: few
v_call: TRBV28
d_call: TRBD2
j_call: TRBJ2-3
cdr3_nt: TGTGCCAGCAGTCCGACTAGCGGGAGGGATGGCACAGATACGCAGTATTTT
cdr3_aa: CASSPTSGRDGTDTQYF

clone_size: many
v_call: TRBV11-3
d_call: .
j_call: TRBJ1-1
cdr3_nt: TGTGCCAGCAGCTTGTTGTACAGGAACACTGAAGCTTTCTTT
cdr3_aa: CASSLLYRNTEAFF

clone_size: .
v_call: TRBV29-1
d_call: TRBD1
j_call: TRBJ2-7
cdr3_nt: TGCAGCGTTGAAGATGGGGGGACAGGGGGGATCTACGAGCAGTACTTC
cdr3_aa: CSVEDGGTGGIYEQYF

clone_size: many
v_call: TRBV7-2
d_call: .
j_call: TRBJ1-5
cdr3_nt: TGTGCCAGTAAAAAAGGGACCAATCAGCCCCAGCATTTT
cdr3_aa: CASKKGTNQPQHF

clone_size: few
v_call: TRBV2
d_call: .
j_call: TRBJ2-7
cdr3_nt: TGTGCCAGCAGGGGCTTTACTGATTACGAGCAGTACTTC
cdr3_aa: CASRGFTDYEQYF